Following are 9 T cell receptor beta chains from one sample sequenced in a study of OX40 agonist ivuxolimab in advanced cancers. Data came from immunoSEQ multiplex PCR; TCRdb stores just in-frame clones and leaves some out. The sample yields around 34,000 clones, 81% seen once. Sample: CD4+ or CD8+ T cells sorted from blood, taken in a trial of the OX40 agonist ivuxolimab. These receptors were taken from an adult with an advanced solid tumor such as melanoma, head and neck, liver or kidney cancer.

This clone was detected once. The gene calls are TRBV9 and TRBJ2-5; no definite D call. Germline V gene data show CDR1 as SGDLS and CDR2 as YYNGEE. The CDR3 consists of 14 residues. V was shortened by 0 bases and J by 1 base, with 7 bases between the two germline ends. DNA for the CDR3: TGTGCCAGCAGCGTAGACTACCGCCAAGAGACCCAGTACTTC. Its translation is CASSVDYRQETQYF.

The table lists this clone with a count of one. The V and J genes are TRBV6-5 and TRBJ1-1; D unclear. V was shortened by 5 bases and J by 4 bases, with 11 bases between the two germline ends. Germline CDR1 is MNHEY and CDR2 is SVGAGI. The CDR3 runs 13 residues. Here the CDR3 reads CASSGPGGTEAFF. CDR3 DNA: TGTGCCAGCAGTGGCCCGGGAGGCACTGAAGCTTTCTTT.

The count of this clone is one. This chain connects TRBV5-5 to TRBJ1-2; D call uncertain. The CDR3 covers 14 residues. Germline V lookup: CDR1 SGHKS, CDR2 YYEKEE (reference sequence). Trimming removed 5 bases at V and 4 bases at J, with 15 bases between. The DNA for the CDR3 is TGTGCCAGCAGGCGGACCCCAGACGGCTATGGCTACACCTTC. Its translation: CASRRTPDGYGYTF.

This clone was seen a single time. V and J are TRBV28 and TRBJ1-5; D is ambiguous. CDR1 is MDHEN and CDR2 is SYDVKM in the germline V gene. The CDR3 has 13 residues. V lost 4 bases, J lost 8 bases, and 12 bases lay in between. The CDR3, as DNA: TGTGCCAGCAGTTCAACCGGAGTAGAGCCCCAGCATTTT. Its translation is CASSSTGVEPQHF.

The chain combines TRBV7-2 with TRBJ2-5, with TRBD2 matching over 9 bases. CDR1 is SGHTA, CDR2 FQGNSA, per germline. With V trimmed by 5 bases and J by 4 bases, 17 bases remained unmatched. This CDR3 region has 18 residues. Here the CDR3 DNA reads TGTGCCAGCAGCCCAAGTGAGCGGGGGGTTGGATTCTTAGAGACCCAGTACTTC. This codes for CASSPSERGVGFLETQYF. Drawing the rest from reference TRBV7-2 and TRBJ2-5, the complete variable domain is GAGVSQSPSNKVTEKGKDVELRCDPISGHTALYWYRQSLGQGLEFLIYFQGNSAPDKSGLPSDRFSAERTGGSVSTLTIQRTQQEDSAVYLCASSPSERGVGFLETQYFGPGTRLLVL.

The CDR3 loop reads CASSLDPQSYEQYF. The CDR3 DNA follows: TGTGCCAGCAGTTTAGATCCCCAATCCTACGAGCAGTACTTC. The chain uses TRBV28 and TRBJ2-5, with D hard to call. The J call may be wrong; the DNA end is better matched by TRBJ2-7. CDR1 and CDR2 (germline): MDHEN, SYDVKM. The CDR3 covers 14 residues.

J is TRBJ1-2 and V is TRBV9; a weak D match, TRBD1 (5 bases). The CDR3 runs to 15 residues. Trimming shortened V by 4 bases and J by 6 bases, and 19 bases separated the two germline ends. Germline V gene sequence: CDR1 SGDLS, CDR2 YYNGEE. The CDR3 here is CASSPSPQGSHGYTF. DNA of the CDR3: TGTGCCAGCAGCCCCTCCCCCCAGGGTTCCCATGGCTACACCTTC.

The table lists this clone with a few counts. This chain uses TRBV25-1 with TRBJ2-5; 15 nucleotides align to TRBD2. V gave up 2 bases and J gave up 4 bases; unmatched junction bases: 5. CDR1 is MGHDK, CDR2 SYGVNS, per germline. The CDR3 is made up of 17 amino acids. Here the CDR3 reads CASSELAGLAGGETQYF. The CDR3 region has the DNA TGTGCCAGCAGTGAACTTGCGGGACTAGCGGGGGGAGAGACCCAGTACTTC.

This clone occurred once. The CDR3 coding sequence is TGCGCCAGCAGCCAAGTTTGGGGTAGCGGCTACGAGCAGTACTTC. Translation gives CASSQVWGSGYEQYF. The chain employs TRBV4-3 and TRBJ2-5; D is perhaps TRBD2 (6 bases). The DNA end is more similar to TRBJ2-7, so the J call may be wrong. The germline V gene encodes CDR1 LGHNA and CDR2 YSLEER. The CDR3 spans 15 residues.